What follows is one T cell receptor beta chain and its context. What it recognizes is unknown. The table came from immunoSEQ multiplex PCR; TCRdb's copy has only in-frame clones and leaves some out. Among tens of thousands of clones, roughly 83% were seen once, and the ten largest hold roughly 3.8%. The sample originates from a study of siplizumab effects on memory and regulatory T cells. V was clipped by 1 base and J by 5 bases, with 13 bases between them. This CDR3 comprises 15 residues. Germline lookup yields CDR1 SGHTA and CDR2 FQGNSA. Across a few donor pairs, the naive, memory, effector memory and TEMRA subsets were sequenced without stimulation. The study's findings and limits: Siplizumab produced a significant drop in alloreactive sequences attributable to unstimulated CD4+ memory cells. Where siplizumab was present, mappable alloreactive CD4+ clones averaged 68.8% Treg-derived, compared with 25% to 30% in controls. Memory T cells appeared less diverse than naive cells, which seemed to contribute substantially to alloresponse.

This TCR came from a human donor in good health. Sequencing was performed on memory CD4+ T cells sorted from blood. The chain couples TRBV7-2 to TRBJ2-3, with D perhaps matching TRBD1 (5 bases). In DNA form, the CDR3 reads TGTGCCAGCAGCTTAGAGGGCAGGGCAGGAGATACGCAGTATTTT. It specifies CASSLEGRAGDTQYF.